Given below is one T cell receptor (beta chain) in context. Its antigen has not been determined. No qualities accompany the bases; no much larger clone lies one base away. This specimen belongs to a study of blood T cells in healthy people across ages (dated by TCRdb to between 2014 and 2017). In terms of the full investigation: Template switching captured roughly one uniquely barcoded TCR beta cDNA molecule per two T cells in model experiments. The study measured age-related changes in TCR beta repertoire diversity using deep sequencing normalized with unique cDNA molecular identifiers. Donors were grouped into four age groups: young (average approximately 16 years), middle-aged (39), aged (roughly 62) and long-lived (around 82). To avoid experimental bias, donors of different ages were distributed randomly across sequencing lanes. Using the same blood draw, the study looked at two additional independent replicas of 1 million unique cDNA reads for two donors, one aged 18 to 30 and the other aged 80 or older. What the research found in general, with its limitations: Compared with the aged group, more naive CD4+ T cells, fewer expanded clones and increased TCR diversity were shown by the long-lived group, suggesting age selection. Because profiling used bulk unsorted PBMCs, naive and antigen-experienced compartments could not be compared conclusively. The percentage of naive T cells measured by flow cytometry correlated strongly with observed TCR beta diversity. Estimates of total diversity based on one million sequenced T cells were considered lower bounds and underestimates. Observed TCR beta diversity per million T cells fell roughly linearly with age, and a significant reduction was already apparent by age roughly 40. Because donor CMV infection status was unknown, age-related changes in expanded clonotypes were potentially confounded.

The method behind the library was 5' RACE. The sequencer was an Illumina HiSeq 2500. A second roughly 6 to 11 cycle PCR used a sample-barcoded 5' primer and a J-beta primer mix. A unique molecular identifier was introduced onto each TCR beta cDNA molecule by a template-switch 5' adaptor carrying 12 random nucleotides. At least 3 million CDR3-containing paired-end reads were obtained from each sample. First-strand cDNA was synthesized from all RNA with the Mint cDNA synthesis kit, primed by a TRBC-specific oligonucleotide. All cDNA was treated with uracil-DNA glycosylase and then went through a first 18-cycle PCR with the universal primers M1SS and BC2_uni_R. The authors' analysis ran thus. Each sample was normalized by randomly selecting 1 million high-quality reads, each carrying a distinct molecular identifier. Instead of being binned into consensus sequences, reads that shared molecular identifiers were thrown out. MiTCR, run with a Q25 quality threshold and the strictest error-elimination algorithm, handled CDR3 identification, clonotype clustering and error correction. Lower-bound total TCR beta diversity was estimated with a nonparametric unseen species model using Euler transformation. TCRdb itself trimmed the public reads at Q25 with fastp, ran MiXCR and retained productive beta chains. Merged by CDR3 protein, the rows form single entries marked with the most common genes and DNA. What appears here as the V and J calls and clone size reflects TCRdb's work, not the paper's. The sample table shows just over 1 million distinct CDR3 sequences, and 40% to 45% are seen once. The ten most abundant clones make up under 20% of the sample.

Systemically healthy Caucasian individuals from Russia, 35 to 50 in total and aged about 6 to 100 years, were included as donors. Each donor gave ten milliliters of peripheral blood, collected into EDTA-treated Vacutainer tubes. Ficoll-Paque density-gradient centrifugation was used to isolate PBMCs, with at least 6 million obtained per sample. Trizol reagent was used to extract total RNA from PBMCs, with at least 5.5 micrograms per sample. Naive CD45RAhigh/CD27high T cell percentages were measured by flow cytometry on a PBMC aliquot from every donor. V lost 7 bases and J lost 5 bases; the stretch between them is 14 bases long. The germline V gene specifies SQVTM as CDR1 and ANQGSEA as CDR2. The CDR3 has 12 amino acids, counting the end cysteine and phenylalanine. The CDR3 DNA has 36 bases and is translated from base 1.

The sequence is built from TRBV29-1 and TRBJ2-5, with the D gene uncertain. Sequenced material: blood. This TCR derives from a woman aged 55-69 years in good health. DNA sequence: TGCAGCGGGCGTCTTGATGGGGAGACCCAGTACTTC. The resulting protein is CSGRLDGETQYF. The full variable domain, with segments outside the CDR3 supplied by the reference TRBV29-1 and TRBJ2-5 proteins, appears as SAVISQKPSRDICQRGTSLTIQCQVDSQVTMMFWYRQQPGQSLTLIATANQGSEATYESGFVIDKFPISRPNLTFSTLTVSNMSPEDSSIYLCSGRLDGETQYFGPGTRLLVL.